The clone carrying this TCR beta chain appeared a few times. The antigen is not known. In TCRdb, the 5' RACE reads were re-called with MiXCR into one record per CDR3 protein. The table records around 67,000 distinct CDR3 sequences, approximately 7.7% of them present only once. This entry is derived from a study of T cells after yellow fever vaccination. The germline gives CDR1 SGHDT, CDR2 YYEEEE. Trimming left V 4 bases short and J 1 base short, with 8 bases between. CDR3 length: 13 residues. General study findings and limits: Abundant contaminating clonotypes from the bulk population could appear in FACS-sorted repertoires.

This clonotype originated in a man aged 18 to 29 who received the YFV17D yellow fever vaccine. This chain joins TRBV5-6 and TRBJ1-2; D not resolved. Sequenced material: CD8+ T cells sorted from PBMCs, taken 4 to 5 days after the first yellow fever vaccination. The CDR3 here is CASSLGNNYGYTF. CDR3 bases: TGTGCCAGCAGCCTGGGGAATAACTATGGCTACACCTTC.